The 29 T cell receptor beta chains presented below share a single source sample, sequenced in a study of cytomegalovirus exposure and HLA in healthy donors. With 60 Vbeta and 13 Jbeta primers, the PCR was carried out. Some clones are missing from TCRdb's copy, which holds only in-frame ones; the method was immunoSEQ multiplex PCR. The table includes around 70,000 clones, just under 80% detected once. Sequencing input: PBMCs. Receptors were obtained from a woman aged 40 to 50 in good health and CMV-seropositive.

In regard to this clone: This likely comes from a read error, as the CDR3 has no conserved phenylalanine or tryptophan at its end. The genes are TRBV27 and TRBJ1-2; D unresolved. The length of the CDR3 is 13 residues. Looked up from germline, CDR1 is MNHEY and CDR2 is SMNVEV (reference sequence). The V and J ends lost 4 bases and 2 bases respectively, with 8 bases between them. CDR3: CASSSRSNYGYTL. In nucleotides, the CDR3 is TGTGCCAGCAGTTCCCGCTCAAACTATGGCTACACCCTC.

The V call is TRBV28, the J call TRBJ1-2; tentatively, D is TRBD1 (6 bases). Looked up from germline, CDR1 is MDHEN and CDR2 is SYDVKM. The length of the CDR3 is 15 residues. Trimming left V 5 bases short and J 7 bases short, with 20 bases between. This chain's CDR3 is CASSTGMSPNSGYTF. The CDR3 DNA sequence: TGTGCCAGCAGTACAGGGATGAGCCCCAATAGTGGCTACACCTTC.

The chain combines TRBV29-1 with TRBJ1-1, with 9 bases fitting TRBD1. J gave up 4 bases and V 7 bases, and 16 bases lay outside the gene matches. The CDR3 loop spans 16 amino acids. Per the germline V gene, CDR1 is SQVTM and CDR2 is ANQGSEA. Here the CDR3 DNA reads TGCAGCGCCGCCCCGGGACAGGGTTTGAATGTCACTGAAGCTTTCTTT. It specifies CSAAPGQGLNVTEAFF. The variable domain in full, completed from reference TRBV29-1 and TRBJ1-1, reads SAVISQKPSRDICQRGTSLTIQCQVDSQVTMMFWYRQQPGQSLTLIATANQGSEATYESGFVIDKFPISRPNLTFSTLTVSNMSPEDSSIYLCSAAPGQGLNVTEAFFGQGTRLTVV.

This chain joins TRBV9 and TRBJ1-5, with D perhaps matching TRBD1 (5 bases). The CDR3 length is 17 residues. V lost 3 bases, J lost 1 base, and 17 bases lay in between. CDR1 and CDR2 (germline): SGDLS, YYNGEE. The CDR3 sequence: CASSEALKPGSNQPQHF. DNA of the CDR3: TGTGCCAGCAGCGAGGCCCTCAAACCAGGGAGCAATCAGCCCCAGCATTTT.

This clone was seen just once. The V and J genes are TRBV11-2 and TRBJ2-1; D possibly corresponds to TRBD2 (6 bases). Germline CDR1 is SGHAT and CDR2 is FQNNGV. V was pared by 3 bases and J by 7 bases, with 19 bases between. The CDR3 is made up of 16 amino acids. The chain's CDR3 is CASSFPRVIADNEQFF. CDR3 in DNA: TGTGCCAGCAGCTTCCCCCGGGTGATAGCGGATAATGAGCAGTTCTTC.

The chain recombines TRBV5-8 with TRBJ2-1, with 15 bases that match TRBD2. V lost 5 bases, J lost 8 bases, and 8 bases stayed unmatched. This CDR3 comprises 16 residues. Germline CDR1 is SGHTS and CDR2 is YDEGEE. CDR3 in amino acids: CASRPRGLAGGYEQFF. In DNA form, the CDR3 reads TGTGCCAGCAGACCGAGGGGACTAGCGGGGGGCTATGAGCAGTTCTTC.

This sequence joins TRBV19 and TRBJ2-6, with a possible D match to TRBD1 (6 bases). Germline V gives CDR1 LNHDA, CDR2 SQIVND (reference sequence). This CDR3 has 16 residues. The V and J ends lost 4 bases and 1 base respectively, with 11 bases between them. In DNA, the CDR3 is TGTGCCAGTAGTACTCGGACAGTTTCTGGGGCCAACGTCCTGACTTTC. Translated: CASSTRTVSGANVLTF.

This chain uses TRBV30 with TRBJ2-4, with 14 bases matching TRBD2. Germline loops: CDR1 GTSNPN, CDR2 SVGIG (reference sequence). The CDR3 contains 16 residues. The V segment lost 6 bases and the J segment 11 bases; nucleotides outside the gene matches: 15. The CDR3 coding sequence is TGTGCCTGCGGTCCCTGGACCGGGACTAGCGGGGGCGTTCAGTACTTC. This translates into CACGPWTGTSGGVQYF.

This chain links TRBV9 with TRBJ2-3, with TRBD2 matching 8 bases. Germline trimming cut 1 base from V and 14 bases from J; bases unmatched to any gene: 9. CDR1 and CDR2 from the germline V gene are SGDLS and YYNGEE. The CDR3 consists of 13 residues. CDR3 loop: CASSVSDGGAGYF. CDR3 nucleotides: TGTGCCAGCAGCGTAAGTGACGGGGGGGCCGGGTATTTT.

V is TRBV5-4 and J is TRBJ2-7, with D possibly matching TRBD2 (5 bases). Germline CDR1 reads SGHNT; CDR2 reads YYREEE (reference sequence). The CDR3 length is 13 residues. Trimming left V 4 bases short and J 1 base short, with 9 bases between. The CDR3, as DNA: TGTGCCAGCAGCCTTCGGGGTTCCTACGAGCAGTACTTC. This translates into CASSLRGSYEQYF.

This chain joins TRBV28 and TRBJ1-1; 7 bases are shared with TRBD1. The junction had 3 bases not matched to a gene; V was cut back by 3 bases and J by 5 bases. The CDR3 loop spans 13 amino acids. Looked up from germline, CDR1 is MDHEN and CDR2 is SYDVKM. CDR3 amino acids: CASSLPGQTEAFF. The CDR3 region has the DNA TGTGCCAGCAGTTTGCCGGGACAGACTGAAGCTTTCTTT. Variable domain in full (rest from reference TRBV28 and TRBJ1-1): DVKVTQSSRYLVKRTGEKVFLECVQDMDHENMFWYRQDPGLGLRLIYFSYDVKMKEKGDIPEGYSVSREKKERFSLILESASTNQTSMYLCASSLPGQTEAFFGQGTRLTVV.

The CDR3 sequence: CASSPGGQMNTEAFF. The CDR3 DNA follows: TGTGCCAGCAGCCCGGGTGGACAGATGAACACTGAAGCTTTCTTT. The rearrangement uses TRBV5-4 and TRBJ1-1; D may be TRBD1 (6 bases). The germline CDR1 and CDR2 sequences are SGHNT and YYREEE (reference sequence). The CDR3 is 15 amino acids. The V and J ends lost 4 bases and 0 bases respectively, with 13 bases between them.

This sequence joins TRBV11-1 and TRBJ2-3, with no clear D. The CDR3 runs 12 residues. The V end was cut by 1 base, the J end by 8 bases, with 7 bases between. Germline-derived CDR1 and CDR2 are SGHAT and FQDESV (reference sequence). As DNA, the CDR3 is TGTGCCAGCAGCTTAGGTCAGGTTACGCAGTATTTT. It is translated as CASSLGQVTQYF.

This chain joins TRBV7-9 and TRBJ2-2, with a tentative D call TRBD1 (6 bases). Germline CDR1 reads SEHNR; CDR2 reads FQNEAQ (reference sequence). The V and J ends lost 2 bases and 4 bases respectively, with 14 bases between them. The CDR3 totals 16 residues. The chain's CDR3 is CASSLLGAQGTGELFF. The CDR3 nucleotides read TGTGCCAGCAGCTTATTGGGGGCGCAGGGCACCGGGGAGCTGTTTTTT. Complete variable domain (other parts from reference TRBV7-9 and TRBJ2-2): DTGVSQNPRHKITKRGQNVTFRCDPISEHNRLYWYRQTLGQGPEFLTYFQNEAQLEKSRLLSDRFSAERPKGSFSTLEIQRTEQGDSAMYLCASSLLGAQGTGELFFGEGSRLTVL.

The chain recombines TRBV4-2 with TRBJ2-1; TRBD2 matches at 9 bases. The CDR3 is 15 amino acids. CDR1 is LGHNA, CDR2 YNFKEQ, per germline. V trimming: 1 base; J trimming: 7 bases; junction bases outside the gene matches: 5. The CDR3 loop is CASSQAGGGANEQFF. DNA for the CDR3: TGTGCCAGCAGCCAAGCGGGCGGGGGGGCAAATGAGCAGTTCTTC.

V is TRBV7-9 and J is TRBJ2-2, with 7 positions matching TRBD1. Germline-derived CDR1 and CDR2 are SEHNR and FQNEAQ (reference sequence). The CDR3 has 14 amino acids. The V and J ends lost 5 bases and 5 bases, in that order; junction bases with no gene match: 5. The DNA for the CDR3 is TGTGCCAGCAGCCAACTGACAGGGACCGGGGAGCTGTTTTTT. It encodes CASSQLTGTGELFF.

The chain has TRBV18 and TRBJ1-5; 10 bases match TRBD1. V dropped 6 bases and J dropped 3; count of bases not matched to a gene: 5. CDR3 length: 15 residues. Germline lookup yields CDR1 KGHSH and CDR2 LQKENI. The DNA for the CDR3 is TGTGCCAGCTCCCAGGACAGGGGGTTCAATCAGCCCCAGCATTTT. Translation gives CASSQDRGFNQPQHF.

This chain links TRBV7-8 with TRBJ2-5; D ambiguous. CDR1 and CDR2 (germline): SGHVS, FQNEAQ. The CDR3 extends over 12 amino acids. V was pared by 2 bases and J by 5 bases, with 6 bases between. CDR3 loop: CASSLSVETQYF. DNA of the CDR3: TGTGCCAGCAGCTTATCGGTGGAGACCCAGTACTTC. Using reference TRBV7-8 and TRBJ2-5 for the parts outside the CDR3, the full variable domain is GAGVSQSPRYKVAKRGQDVALRCDPISGHVSLFWYQQALGQGPEFLTYFQNEAQLDKSGLPSDRFFAERPEGSVSTLKIQRTQQEDSAVYLCASSLSVETQYFGPGTRLLVL.

The chain has TRBV7-2 and TRBJ2-5, with D tentatively TRBD1 (5 bases). Germline CDR1 reads SGHTA; CDR2 reads FQGNSA. V was clipped by 1 base and J by 5 bases, with 8 bases between them. This CDR3 spans 13 amino acids. CDR3 in amino acids: CASSLETAETQYF. In DNA form, the CDR3 reads TGTGCCAGCAGCTTAGAGACAGCGGAGACCCAGTACTTC.

The chain uses TRBV27 and TRBJ2-5; TRBD2 aligns across 12 bases. Germline assignment: CDR1 MNHEY and CDR2 SMNVEV (reference sequence). This CDR3 is built from 15 residues. With V trimmed by 6 bases and J by 4 bases, 6 bases remained unmatched. The chain's CDR3 is CASRNLLAGGETQYF. The CDR3 DNA follows: TGTGCCAGCAGAAACCTACTAGCGGGGGGAGAGACCCAGTACTTC.

V and J are TRBV11-2 and TRBJ2-3; 9 bases are a match to TRBD2. The CDR3 contains 17 residues. Germline CDR1 reads SGHAT; CDR2 reads FQNNGV. The J segment lost 4 bases and the V segment lost 5 bases, leaving 13 bases of the junction unmatched. Written as DNA, the CDR3 is TGTGCCAGCAGCCAAGAGTCTGGCGGGGGGGCAGCAGATACGCAGTATTTT. It translates to CASSQESGGGAADTQYF.

V gene TRBV25-1 combines with J gene TRBJ1-2, with D unclear. Germline V CDR1 and CDR2: MGHDK, SYGVNS. This CDR3 is built from 12 residues. V was clipped by 4 bases and J by 8 bases, with 11 bases between them. CDR3 loop: CASSVSGYGYTF. The CDR3 region has the DNA TGTGCCAGCAGTGTGTCGGGGTACGGCTACACCTTC.

J is TRBJ2-3 and V is TRBV4-2; D is undetermined. The ends were cut back, 0 bases at V and 6 bases at J, with 4 bases in the middle. The CDR3 sequence is 12 residues long. Germline CDR1 is LGHNA and CDR2 is YNFKEQ. CDR3 in amino acids: CASSQDGDTQYF. The CDR3, as DNA: TGTGCCAGCAGCCAAGACGGGGATACGCAGTATTTT.

J is TRBJ2-6 and V is TRBV5-8; 9 bases align to TRBD1. The CDR3 runs 18 residues. Germline values: CDR1 SGHTS, CDR2 YDEGEE. J lost 0 bases, V lost 0 bases, and 4 bases had no gene match. CDR3 loop: CASSLVQGALSGANVLTF. DNA of the CDR3: TGTGCCAGCAGCTTGGTACAGGGGGCGCTCTCTGGGGCCAACGTCCTGACTTTC.

The chain has TRBV11-3 and TRBJ2-2; D gene uncertain. V gave up 0 bases and J gave up 4 bases, with 6 bases separating them. The CDR3 contains 14 residues. In germline, CDR1 is SGHNT, CDR2 YENEEA. This CDR3 reads CASSLDLGTGELFF. CDR3 nucleotide sequence: TGTGCCAGCAGCTTAGATCTCGGCACCGGGGAGCTGTTTTTT.

This clone appeared once. The CDR3, as DNA: TGTGCCAGCAGCTTGGATGGAGGAGAGTACGGCTACACCTTC. It translates to CASSLDGGEYGYTF. V usage is TRBV5-4 and J usage is TRBJ1-2; the D is unclear. Trimming left V 0 bases short and J 8 bases short, with 14 bases between. Germline V lookup: CDR1 SGHNT, CDR2 YYREEE (reference sequence). The CDR3 has 14 residues.

The CDR3 coding sequence is TGTGCCAGCAGCCTCAGGGACAGGTTAAACACCATATATTTT. Amino acids: CASSLRDRLNTIYF. V gene TRBV11-3 combines with J gene TRBJ1-3, with 8 bases fitting TRBD1. Germline V gene data show CDR1 as SGHNT and CDR2 as YENEEA. V was pared by 5 bases and J by 6 bases, with 6 bases of the junction left unmatched. The CDR3 is made up of 14 amino acids. The full variable domain, rest sourced from reference TRBV11-3 and TRBJ1-3, is EAGVVQSPRYKIIEKKQPVAFWCNPISGHNTLYWYLQNLGQGPELLIRYENEEAVDDSQLPKDRFSAERLKGVDSTLKIQPAELGDSAVYLCASSLRDRLNTIYFGEGSWLTVV.

The sample holds a few counts of this clone. The J gene is TRBJ1-2, the V gene TRBV4-3; 9 positions agree with TRBD1. CDR3 length: 15 amino acids. V shed 0 bases, J shed 7 bases, and the junction held 6 bases outside the gene matches. Germline CDR1 and CDR2: LGHNA and YSLEER. In DNA form, the CDR3 reads TGCGCCAGCAGCCAAGATCTACAGGGGGCTTCTGGCTACACCTTC. Encoded protein: CASSQDLQGASGYTF.

The CDR3 nucleotides read TGTGCCAGCAGCTTACATGGACAGGGGGCGCCCGGCTACACCTTC. Translating gives CASSLHGQGAPGYTF. V gene TRBV11-1 combines with J gene TRBJ1-2, with TRBD1 matching over 11 bases. The CDR3 contains 15 residues. The V and J ends lost 2 bases and 8 bases, in that order; junction bases with no gene match: 7. The germline CDR1 and CDR2 sequences are SGHAT and FQDESV (reference sequence).